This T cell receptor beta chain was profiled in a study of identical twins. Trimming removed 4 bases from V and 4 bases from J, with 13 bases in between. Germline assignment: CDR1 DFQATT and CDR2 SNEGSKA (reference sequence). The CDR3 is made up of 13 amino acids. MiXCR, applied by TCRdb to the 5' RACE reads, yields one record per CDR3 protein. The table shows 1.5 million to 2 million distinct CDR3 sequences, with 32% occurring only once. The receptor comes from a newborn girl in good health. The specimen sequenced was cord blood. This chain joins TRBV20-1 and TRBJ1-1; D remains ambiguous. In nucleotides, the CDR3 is TGCAGTGCTATAGGGCGTTGGACCACTGAAGCTTTCTTT. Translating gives CSAIGRWTTEAFF.